Below, 30 T cell receptor beta chains from the same sample are listed, as sequenced in a study of shared T cell receptors in the human thymus. The data were produced by immunoSEQ multiplex PCR, yet TCRdb's version contains in-frame clones alone and is incomplete. The profile shows more than 550,000 clones, 80% to 90% of them singletons. The sample was also linked to a second study, of human thymus T cells.

Sequenced input: thymocytes. Receptors originate from a boy in the first two years of life with a congenital heart defect.

This chain joins TRBV2 and TRBJ1-2, with 9 bases matching TRBD1. CDR1 is SNHLY and CDR2 is FYNNEI in the germline V gene. Trimming cost V 0 bases and J 4 bases; bases outside gene matches: 9. CDR3 length: 17 residues. The CDR3 region has the DNA TGTGCCAGCAGTGAAGCTCAGAACGACAGGGGGTTCTATGGCTACACCTTC. Translating gives CASSEAQNDRGFYGYTF.

The J gene is TRBJ1-5, the V gene TRBV6-6; D remains unclear. Trimming stripped 7 bases from V and 0 bases from J, with 13 bases between. The CDR3 totals 15 residues. CDR1 is MNHNY, CDR2 SVGAGI, per germline (reference sequence). DNA of the CDR3: TGTGCCAGCACCGTTTTGGCTCATAGCAATCAGCCCCAGCATTTT. Residues: CASTVLAHSNQPQHF.

The chain joins TRBV19 to TRBJ2-4, with D maybe TRBD2 (6 bases). The CDR3 contains 16 residues. CDR1 and CDR2 from the germline V gene are LNHDA and SQIVND (reference sequence). Between the trimmed V and J ends, which lost 3 bases and 0 bases, there was a span of 12 bases. As DNA, the CDR3 is TGTGCCAGTAGTATTAGTGCGGGGCTAGCCAAAAACATTCAGTACTTC. Translated, it gives CASSISAGLAKNIQYF.

The chain recombines TRBV14 with TRBJ2-7; TRBD2 matches 9 bases. V dropped 1 base and J dropped 5; count of bases not matched to a gene: 9. This CDR3 comprises 16 residues. Germline loops: CDR1 SGHDN, CDR2 FVKESK. Here the CDR3 DNA reads TGTGCCAGCAGCCAAGGGTTCTGTTTAGCGGGGGACGAGCAGTACTTC. It is translated as CASSQGFCLAGDEQYF.

The rearrangement uses TRBV30 and TRBJ2-7, with D uncertain. Germline loops: CDR1 GTSNPN, CDR2 SVGIG (reference sequence). The V gene lost 4 bases and the J gene lost 3 bases, with 16 bases spanning the gap. This CDR3 is built from 14 residues. This CDR3 is CAWTPSERDYEQYF. The CDR3 DNA reads as TGTGCCTGGACTCCCTCGGAGCGAGACTACGAGCAGTACTTC.

Only one count was recorded for this clone. This chain connects TRBV14 to TRBJ2-1; 13 positions agree with TRBD2. This CDR3 has 20 amino acids. CDR1 SGHDN and CDR2 FVKESK come from the germline V gene. V lost 2 bases, J lost 0 bases, and 10 bases stayed unmatched. The CDR3, as DNA: TGTGCCAGCAGCCAACCCGGGACTAGCGGGATGTTTTCCTCCTACAATGAGCAGTTCTTC. Translating it yields CASSQPGTSGMFSSYNEQFF. The full variable domain, its missing parts supplied by reference TRBV14 and TRBJ2-1, is EAGVTQFPSHSVIEKGQTVTLRCDPISGHDNLYWYRRVMGKEIKFLLHFVKESKQDESGMPNNRFLAERTGGTYSTLKVQPAELEDSGVYFCASSQPGTSGMFSSYNEQFFGPGTRLTVL.

In DNA form, the CDR3 reads TGTGCCAGCAGTCCTAGCGGGGGGCACGGGGGAAACATTCAGTACTTC. Translating gives CASSPSGGHGGNIQYF. The chain combines TRBV28 with TRBJ2-4; TRBD2 agrees at 11 bases. The V gene's germline CDR1 is MDHEN and CDR2 SYDVKM. The CDR3 length is 16 residues. Losses at the gene ends were 5 bases for V and 6 bases for J; bases not matched to a gene: 9.

The chain employs TRBV13 and TRBJ2-1, with TRBD2 matching 11 bases. This CDR3 has 15 residues. In germline, CDR1 is PRHDT, CDR2 FYEKMQ (reference sequence). After removal of 5 bases from V and 3 bases from J, the junction contained 3 bases not matched to a gene. CDR3 amino acids: CASSPTSGVYNEQFF. Written as DNA, the CDR3 is TGTGCCAGCAGCCCGACTAGCGGGGTCTACAATGAGCAGTTCTTC. Based on the CDR3 plus reference TRBV13 and TRBJ2-1, the full variable domain is AAGVIQSPRHLIKEKRETATLKCYPIPRHDTVYWYQQGPGQDPQFLISFYEKMQSDKGSIPDRFSAQQFSDYHSELNMSSLELGDSALYFCASSPTSGVYNEQFFGPGTRLTVL.

DNA for the CDR3: TGTGCCAGCAGCGTCCGGGACAGGGAAATCTACGAGCAGTACTTC. Amino acids: CASSVRDREIYEQYF. The chain joins TRBV7-2 to TRBJ2-7, with 9 bases matching TRBD1. Per germline, CDR1 SGHTA and CDR2 FQGNSA. V lost 5 bases to trimming and J lost 3 bases; unmatched junction nucleotides: 8. The CDR3 sequence is 15 residues long.

The chain employs TRBV7-3 and TRBJ2-7, with 10 bases that match TRBD1. Germline V CDR1 and CDR2: SGHTA, FQGTGA. The CDR3 sequence is 12 residues long. With V trimmed by 4 bases and J by 9 bases, 3 bases remained unmatched. This CDR3 is CASSSDRGLQYF. As DNA, the CDR3 is TGTGCCAGCAGCTCCGACAGGGGGCTGCAGTACTTC.

The chain recombines TRBV9 with TRBJ2-3; 12 bases line up with TRBD2. CDR1 SGDLS and CDR2 YYNGEE come from the germline V gene. The J segment lost 7 bases and the V segment lost 0 bases, leaving 18 bases of the junction unmatched. This CDR3 is 20 amino acids long. The CDR3, as DNA: TGTGCCAGCAGCGTAGGGTTACTAGCGGGGGGACCGGGGCTCGGGCATACGCAGTATTTT. This translates into CASSVGLLAGGPGLGHTQYF.

The V call is TRBV7-2, the J call TRBJ1-5; 7 bases line up with TRBD1. Trimming took 5 bases from V and 3 from J; bases not matched to a gene: 16. The CDR3 has 18 residues. Germline assignment: CDR1 SGHTA and CDR2 FQGNSA. The CDR3 bases are TGTGCCAGCAGCCGCGATGGGACAGACCTTAGGGACAATCAGCCCCAGCATTTT. Its translation is CASSRDGTDLRDNQPQHF.

V gene TRBV25-1 combines with J gene TRBJ1-1; 7 bases line up with TRBD1. Trimming cost V 7 bases and J 1 base; bases outside gene matches: 6. This CDR3 spans 14 amino acids. CDR1 MGHDK and CDR2 SYGVNS come from the germline V gene. In nucleotides, the CDR3 is TGTGCCAGCACATCCCGACAGGGGAACACTGAAGCTTTCTTT. It codes for CASTSRQGNTEAFF.

The rearrangement links TRBV6-6 to TRBJ2-7; the D is unclear. The V gene lost 0 bases and the J gene lost 3 bases, with 9 bases spanning the gap. The germline CDR1 and CDR2 sequences are MNHNY and SVGAGI (reference sequence). The CDR3 is 14 residues long. The CDR3 loop is CASSYSVQYYEQYF. In DNA form, the CDR3 reads TGTGCCAGCAGTTACTCGGTCCAGTACTACGAGCAGTACTTC.

The gene calls are TRBV5-1 and TRBJ1-1, with a weak D call TRBD1 (5 bases). This CDR3 has 15 residues. V was pared by 1 base and J by 0 bases, with 10 bases between. Germline values: CDR1 SGHRS, CDR2 YFSETQ. The CDR3 bases are TGCGCCAGCAGCTTGATCCGGGGGATGAACACTGAAGCTTTCTTT. Its translation: CASSLIRGMNTEAFF.

In nucleotides, the CDR3 is TGTGCCAGCAGCTTCGGACAGGGGAGGGAGACCCAGTACTTC. Translation gives CASSFGQGRETQYF. The chain is built from TRBV7-2 and TRBJ2-5, with 9 bases matching TRBD1. V dropped 3 bases and J dropped 5; count of bases not matched to a gene: 4. The CDR3 runs to 14 residues. From germline, CDR1 is SGHTA and CDR2 FQGNSA.

This CDR3 reads CASSLEDTPSPSEQYF. In DNA form, the CDR3 reads TGTGCCAGCAGCTTAGAGGACACCCCCTCGCCTTCCGAGCAGTACTTC. V gene TRBV7-9 combines with J gene TRBJ2-7, with a weak D call TRBD1 (5 bases). The germline V and J ends were trimmed by 1 base and 6 bases, with 19 bases remaining between them. The CDR3 contains 16 residues. Germline CDR1 SEHNR, CDR2 FQNEAQ (reference sequence).

The V gene is TRBV27, the J gene TRBJ1-2; D gene uncertain. With 3 bases removed from V and 4 bases from J, the gap between germline ends came to 9 bases. From germline, CDR1 is MNHEY and CDR2 SMNVEV (reference sequence). The CDR3 sequence is 13 residues long. DNA of the CDR3: TGTGCCAGCAGTTTTAACAGAACCTATGGCTACACCTTC. Residues: CASSFNRTYGYTF.

The V and J genes are TRBV7-9 and TRBJ1-2; 8 nucleotides match TRBD1. The CDR3 spans 15 residues. After removal of 5 bases from V and 4 bases from J, the junction contained 9 bases not matched to a gene. Germline CDR1 and CDR2: SEHNR and FQNEAQ (reference sequence). The CDR3 spells CASSPRGRGPYGYTF. CDR3 DNA: TGTGCCAGCAGCCCCCGCGGCAGGGGGCCCTATGGCTACACCTTC.

This clone has more than one count but fewer than ten. This chain connects TRBV12-5 to TRBJ2-1; no clear D. Germline values: CDR1 LGHNT, CDR2 FRNRAP. The CDR3 loop spans 17 amino acids. V gave up 7 bases and J gave up 2 bases, with 21 bases separating them. The CDR3 here is CASASGLHRSTYNEQFF. The CDR3 nucleotides read TGTGCTAGTGCATCGGGTCTTCACCGCTCCACCTACAATGAGCAGTTCTTC.

The chain employs TRBV28 and TRBJ2-5, with D perhaps matching TRBD1 (6 bases). Germline CDR1 MDHEN, CDR2 SYDVKM. Trimming stripped 1 base from V and 4 bases from J, with 13 bases between. The CDR3 has 15 amino acids. The CDR3 loop reads CASSLYPRGPETQYF. The CDR3 bases are TGTGCCAGCAGTTTATACCCCAGGGGCCCAGAGACCCAGTACTTC.

The chain uses TRBV7-8 and TRBJ2-2; 9 bases line up with TRBD1. The germline gives CDR1 SGHVS, CDR2 FQNEAQ. J lost 6 bases, V lost 4 bases, and 12 bases had no gene match. The CDR3 is 17 residues long. The CDR3 is CASSSNPGQGVPGELFF. DNA of the CDR3: TGTGCCAGCAGCTCAAACCCGGGACAGGGAGTTCCCGGGGAGCTGTTTTTT.

The chain joins TRBV4-1 to TRBJ1-1; D is uncertain. The CDR3 contains 16 residues. CDR1 and CDR2 from the germline V gene are MGHRA and YSYEKL. V lost 2 bases and J 0 bases, leaving 13 bases between the germline ends. As DNA, the CDR3 is TGCGCCAGCAGCCAAAAAGGGAGGGCCATGAACACTGAAGCTTTCTTT. Its translation is CASSQKGRAMNTEAFF.

The chain employs TRBV5-8 and TRBJ2-1; 7 bases map to TRBD1. CDR1 and CDR2 from the germline V gene are SGHTS and YDEGEE. The CDR3 sequence is 12 residues long. V was clipped by 5 bases and J by 8 bases; unmatched bases: 4. CDR3 region: CASSEGAYEQFF. The CDR3 DNA is TGTGCCAGCAGTGAGGGGGCATATGAGCAGTTCTTC.

The chain has TRBV27 and TRBJ2-5, with unresolved D. The CDR3 covers 14 residues. V was shortened by 6 bases and J by 1 base, with 12 bases between the two germline ends. Germline values: CDR1 MNHEY, CDR2 SMNVEV (reference sequence). The CDR3 loop reads CASSPSPPQETQYF. The DNA for the CDR3 is TGTGCCAGCAGCCCATCCCCCCCCCAAGAGACCCAGTACTTC.

This clone was recorded a few times. The chain combines TRBV5-6 with TRBJ1-5; 10 bases line up with TRBD1. The CDR3 contains 15 residues. Germline V CDR1 and CDR2: SGHDT, YYEEEE. The V segment lost 5 bases and the J segment 5 bases; nucleotides outside the gene matches: 7. CDR3 protein: CASSEGQGGDQPQHF. For the CDR3, the DNA is TGTGCCAGCAGTGAAGGACAGGGGGGGGATCAGCCCCAGCATTTT.

The chain joins TRBV28 to TRBJ2-7; D may be TRBD2 (5 bases). The CDR3 is made up of 16 amino acids. The V end was cut by 2 bases, the J end by 0 bases, with 14 bases between. Germline loops: CDR1 MDHEN, CDR2 SYDVKM. CDR3 sequence reads: CASSLVGSESSYEQYF. The CDR3 coding sequence is TGTGCCAGCAGTTTAGTAGGTAGCGAGAGCTCCTACGAGCAGTACTTC. Drawing the rest from reference TRBV28 and TRBJ2-7, the complete variable domain is DVKVTQSSRYLVKRTGEKVFLECVQDMDHENMFWYRQDPGLGLRLIYFSYDVKMKEKGDIPEGYSVSREKKERFSLILESASTNQTSMYLCASSLVGSESSYEQYFGPGTRLTVT.

V is TRBV6-1 and J is TRBJ2-7; D remains ambiguous. This CDR3 region has 13 residues. The germline V gene has CDR1 MNHNS and CDR2 SASEGT. V gave up 3 bases and J gave up 4 bases, with 10 bases separating them. The DNA of the CDR3 is TGTGCCAGCAGTGATCAGACACCATACGAGCAGTACTTC. Its translation is CASSDQTPYEQYF.

CDR3 protein: CASSLDWGEPQHF. CDR3 sequence (DNA): TGTGCCAGCAGCTTAGATTGGGGGGAGCCCCAGCATTTT. The V and J genes are TRBV7-6 and TRBJ1-5, with D possibly TRBD1 on 5 matching bases. The CDR3 is 13 residues long. Germline assignment: CDR1 SGHVS and CDR2 FNYEAQ. V shed 1 base and J shed 8 bases, with 9 bases lying between them.

The V and J genes are TRBV27 and TRBJ2-7, with TRBD1 identical over 7 bases. The germline gives CDR1 MNHEY, CDR2 SMNVEV (reference sequence). CDR3 size: 16 residues. V dropped 2 bases and J dropped 1; count of bases not matched to a gene: 8. The CDR3 spells CASSLRHRGESYEQYF. Written as DNA, the CDR3 is TGTGCCAGCAGTTTACGCCACAGGGGAGAGTCCTACGAGCAGTACTTC.